The 5 T cell receptor beta chains reported below all come from one sample, sequenced in a study of shared clonotypes between healthy human individuals. CD45RO-negative cells were positively selected for CCR7, leaving out terminally differentiated effector memory CD45RA+ cells. The method was immunoSEQ multiplex PCR; TCRdb's version includes in-frame clones alone and lacks a portion of them. The sample records a few million clones, approximately 92% being singletons. The specimen sequenced was naive CD8+ T cells from PBMCs. The receptors derive from a young man in good health. Some clones in this sample may be carry-over from other donors' samples.

The chain carries TRBV7-9 and TRBJ2-3; no clear D. Trimming took 1 base from V and 2 from J, leaving 7 bases between them. CDR1 and CDR2 from the germline V gene are SEHNR and FQNEAQ (reference sequence). The CDR3 extends over 14 amino acids. CDR3: CASSLGSDTDTQYF. The CDR3 coding sequence is TGTGCCAGCAGCTTAGGTTCGGACACAGATACGCAGTATTTT.

This clone was picked up one time. The chain joins TRBV28 to TRBJ1-4, with D unresolved. V was clipped by 5 bases and J by 11 bases, with 9 bases between them. The CDR3 has 11 amino acids. CDR1 MDHEN and CDR2 SYDVKM come from the germline V gene. The CDR3 reads CASSDRSKLFF. The CDR3 DNA sequence: TGTGCCAGCAGTGACCGGTCTAAACTGTTTTTT.

On this clone: Distinct nucleotide sequences in the sample also encode this CDR3. This sequence joins TRBV28 and TRBJ2-3, with 9 bases aligning to TRBD2. Unmatched junction bases numbered 5, after V lost 5 bases and J lost 2 bases. Germline lookup yields CDR1 MDHEN and CDR2 SYDVKM. CDR3 size: 15 residues. CDR3 in DNA: TGTGCCAGCAGTCACAGACTAGCGGTCACAGATACGCAGTATTTT. Translation: CASSHRLAVTDTQYF. The entire variable domain, with the rest obtained from reference TRBV28 and TRBJ2-3, is as follows: DVKVTQSSRYLVKRTGEKVFLECVQDMDHENMFWYRQDPGLGLRLIYFSYDVKMKEKGDIPEGYSVSREKKERFSLILESASTNQTSMYLCASSHRLAVTDTQYFGPGTRLTVL.

The chain combines TRBV5-1 with TRBJ2-3; 7 positions agree with TRBD1. The V and J ends lost 6 bases and 2 bases, in that order; junction bases with no gene match: 12. Germline CDR1 reads SGHRS; CDR2 reads YFSETQ. This CDR3 spans 16 amino acids. The CDR3, as DNA: TGCGCCAGCACATACCCGATCGGGACAGCCACAGATACGCAGTATTTT. It translates to CASTYPIGTATDTQYF.

The rearrangement uses TRBV19 and TRBJ1-5; 12 bases are shared with TRBD1. This CDR3 is built from 16 residues. Germline values: CDR1 LNHDA, CDR2 SQIVND (reference sequence). Trimming removed 5 bases from V and 7 bases from J; junction bases left unmatched: 9. The CDR3 reads CASSDLGQGAGQPQHF. CDR3 DNA: TGTGCCAGTAGTGATTTGGGACAGGGGGCTGGGCAGCCCCAGCATTTT.